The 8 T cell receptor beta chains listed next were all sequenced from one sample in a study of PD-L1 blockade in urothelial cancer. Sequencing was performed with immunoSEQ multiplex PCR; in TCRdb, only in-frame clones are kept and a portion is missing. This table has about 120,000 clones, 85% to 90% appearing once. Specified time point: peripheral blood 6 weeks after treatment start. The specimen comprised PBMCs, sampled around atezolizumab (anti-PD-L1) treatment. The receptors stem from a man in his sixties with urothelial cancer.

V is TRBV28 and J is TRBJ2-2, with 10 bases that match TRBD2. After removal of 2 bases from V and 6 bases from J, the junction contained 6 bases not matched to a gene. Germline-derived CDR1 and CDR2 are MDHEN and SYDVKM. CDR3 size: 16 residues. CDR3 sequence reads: CASSLGLAGVPGELFF. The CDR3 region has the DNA TGTGCCAGCAGTTTAGGTCTAGCGGGAGTTCCCGGGGAGCTGTTTTTT.

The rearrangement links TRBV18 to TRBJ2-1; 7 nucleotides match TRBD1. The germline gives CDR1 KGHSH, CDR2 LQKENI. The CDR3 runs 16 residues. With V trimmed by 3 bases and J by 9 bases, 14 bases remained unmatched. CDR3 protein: CASSPGQPQIFGEQFF. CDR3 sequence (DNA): TGTGCCAGCTCACCGGGACAGCCCCAAATATTCGGTGAGCAGTTCTTC.

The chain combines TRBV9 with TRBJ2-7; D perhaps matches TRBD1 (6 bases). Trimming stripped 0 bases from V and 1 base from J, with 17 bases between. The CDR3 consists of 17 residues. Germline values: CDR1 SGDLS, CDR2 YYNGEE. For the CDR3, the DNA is TGTGCCAGCAGCGTAGGGGACAATCCCCTGGGGTCCTACGAGCAGTACTTC. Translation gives CASSVGDNPLGSYEQYF.

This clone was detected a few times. DNA for the CDR3: TGTGCCAGCAGCCTAGGGAGACTATATGGCTACACCTTC. This gives the protein CASSLGRLYGYTF. The chain uses TRBV27 and TRBJ1-2, with no clear D. V was shortened by 6 bases and J by 5 bases, with 13 bases between the two germline ends. CDR1 is MNHEY and CDR2 is SMNVEV in the germline V gene (reference sequence). This CDR3 contains 13 residues.

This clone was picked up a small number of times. The CDR3 region has the DNA TGTGCCAGCAGTACACGTCCGCCTAACTATGGCTACACCTTC. Protein product: CASSTRPPNYGYTF. The rearrangement joins TRBV28 to TRBJ1-2; D is unresolved. This CDR3 spans 14 amino acids. Germline lookup yields CDR1 MDHEN and CDR2 SYDVKM. The V end was cut by 5 bases, the J end by 0 bases, with 10 bases between.

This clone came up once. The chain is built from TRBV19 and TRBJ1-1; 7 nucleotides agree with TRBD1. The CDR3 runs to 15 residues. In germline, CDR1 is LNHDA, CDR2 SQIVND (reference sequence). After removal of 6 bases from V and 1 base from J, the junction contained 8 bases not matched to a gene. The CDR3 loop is CASRFGGTENTEAFF. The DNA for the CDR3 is TGTGCCAGTAGGTTTGGAGGGACAGAGAACACTGAAGCTTTCTTT.

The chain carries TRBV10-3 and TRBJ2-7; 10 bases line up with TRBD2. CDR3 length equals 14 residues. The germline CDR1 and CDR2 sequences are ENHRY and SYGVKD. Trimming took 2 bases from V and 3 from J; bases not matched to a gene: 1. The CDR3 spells CAISEPSGSYEQYF. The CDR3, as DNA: TGTGCCATCAGTGAGCCTAGCGGGAGCTACGAGCAGTACTTC.

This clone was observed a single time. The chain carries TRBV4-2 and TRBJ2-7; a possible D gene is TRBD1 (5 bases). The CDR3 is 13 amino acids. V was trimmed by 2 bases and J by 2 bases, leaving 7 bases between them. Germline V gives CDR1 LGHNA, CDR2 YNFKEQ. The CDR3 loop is CASSQMDTYEQYF. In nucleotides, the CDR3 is TGTGCCAGCAGCCAAATGGACACCTACGAGCAGTACTTC.